Here is one TCR beta chain with its context. This entry belongs to a study of PD-L1 blockade in urothelial cancer. Noted time point: pretreatment peripheral blood. It was locally advanced or metastatic urothelial carcinoma that patients had. The CDR3 totals 14 residues. CDR1 is SEHNR, CDR2 FQNEAQ, per germline (reference sequence). The V and J ends lost 6 bases and 1 base respectively, with 10 bases between them. Measured with immunoSEQ multiplex PCR; TCRdb has only the in-frame clones, and not every one. Among some 120,000 clones, approximately 84% were seen once, and the ten largest hold 3.2%. The specimen comprised PBMCs, sampled around atezolizumab (anti-PD-L1) treatment. V gene TRBV7-9 combines with J gene TRBJ1-5, with D possibly TRBD1 on 6 matching bases. The TCR originated in a man aged 50-60 years with urothelial cancer. CDR3 protein: CASSYGQSNQPQHF. In DNA form, the CDR3 reads TGTGCCAGCAGTTACGGACAGAGCAATCAGCCCCAGCATTTT. Together with reference TRBV7-9 and TRBJ1-5, the CDR3 gives the full variable domain: DTGVSQNPRHKITKRGQNVTFRCDPISEHNRLYWYRQTLGQGPEFLTYFQNEAQLEKSRLLSDRFSAERPKGSFSTLEIQRTEQGDSAMYLCASSYGQSNQPQHFGDGTRLSIL.